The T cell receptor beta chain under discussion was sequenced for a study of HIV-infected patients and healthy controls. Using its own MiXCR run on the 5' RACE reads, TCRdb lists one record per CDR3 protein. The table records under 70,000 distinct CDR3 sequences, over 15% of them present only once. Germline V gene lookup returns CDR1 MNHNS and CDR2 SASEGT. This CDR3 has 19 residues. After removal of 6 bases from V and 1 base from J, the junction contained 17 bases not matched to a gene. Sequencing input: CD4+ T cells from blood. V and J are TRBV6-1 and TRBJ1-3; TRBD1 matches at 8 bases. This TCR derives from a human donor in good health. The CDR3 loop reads CASRHNDRGTLDSGNTIYF. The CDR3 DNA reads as TGTGCCAGCAGACACAACGACAGGGGAACTCTGGATTCTGGAAACACCATATATTTT.